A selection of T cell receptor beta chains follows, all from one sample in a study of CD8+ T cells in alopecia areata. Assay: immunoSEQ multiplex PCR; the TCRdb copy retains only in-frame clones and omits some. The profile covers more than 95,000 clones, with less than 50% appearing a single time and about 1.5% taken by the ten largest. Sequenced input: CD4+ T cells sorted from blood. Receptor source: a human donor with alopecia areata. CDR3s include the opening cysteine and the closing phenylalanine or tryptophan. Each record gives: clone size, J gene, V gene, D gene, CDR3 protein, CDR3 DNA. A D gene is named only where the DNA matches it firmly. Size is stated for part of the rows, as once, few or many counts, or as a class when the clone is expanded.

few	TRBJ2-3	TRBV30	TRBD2	CAWSVASGRYTQYF	TGTGCCTGGAGTGTGGCTAGCGGGAGGTATACGCAGTATTTT
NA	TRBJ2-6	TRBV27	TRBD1	CASSLPGQGGNVLTF	TGTGCCAGCAGTTTACCGGGACAGGGGGGCAACGTCCTGACTTTC
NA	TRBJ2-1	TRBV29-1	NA	CSVEDLRGHEQFF	TGCAGCGTTGAAGATCTTAGGGGACATGAGCAGTTCTTC
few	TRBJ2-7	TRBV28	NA	CASSLWQREQYF	TGTGCCAGCAGTTTATGGCAGAGAGAGCAGTACTTC
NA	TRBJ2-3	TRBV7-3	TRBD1	CASSSQTGGTDTQYF	TGTGCCAGCAGCTCCCAGACAGGGGGGACAGATACGCAGTATTTT
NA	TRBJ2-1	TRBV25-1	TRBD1	CASSERGQQYNEQFF	TGTGCCAGCAGTGAACGGGGACAGCAATACAATGAGCAGTTCTTC
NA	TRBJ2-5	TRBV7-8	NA	CASSSIAVYETQYF	TGTGCCAGCAGCTCTATCGCGGTTTACGAGACCCAGTACTTC
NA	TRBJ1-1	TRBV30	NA	CAWSVLRTDTEAFF	TGTGCCTGGAGTGTACTACGTACGGACACTGAAGCTTTCTTT
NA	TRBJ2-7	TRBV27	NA	CASSLGRLRSYEQYF	TGTGCCAGCAGTTTAGGGCGTCTCCGATCCTACGAGCAGTACTTC
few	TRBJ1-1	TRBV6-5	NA	CASTEAFF	TGTGCCAGCACTGAAGCTTTCTTT
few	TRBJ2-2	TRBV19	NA	CASSVSHPRGGGELFF	TGTGCCAGTAGTGTCTCTCATCCTAGGGGCGGTGGGGAGCTGTTTTTT
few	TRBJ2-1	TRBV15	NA	CATSRVKADYNEQFF	TGTGCCACCAGCAGAGTAAAGGCTGACTACAATGAGCAGTTCTTC
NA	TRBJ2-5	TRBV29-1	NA	CSVGGETQYF	TGCAGCGTAGGGGGAGAGACCCAGTACTTC
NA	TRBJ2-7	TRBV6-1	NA	CASTTAGRFEQYF	TGTGCCAGCACTACTGCGGGGAGGTTCGAGCAGTACTTC
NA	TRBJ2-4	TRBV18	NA	CASSLNWDDIQYF	TGTGCCAGCTCACTTAACTGGGATGACATTCAGTACTTC
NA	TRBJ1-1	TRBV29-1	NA	CSAGFGGGSGAFF	TGCAGCGCTGGTTTCGGCGGCGGTAGTGGAGCTTTCTTT
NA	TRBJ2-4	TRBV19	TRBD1	CASTHGRGLAKNIQYF	TGTGCCAGTACCCATGGCAGGGGGTTAGCCAAAAACATTCAGTACTTC
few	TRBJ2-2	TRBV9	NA	CASSVGPPGRKTTGELFF	TGTGCCAGCAGCGTAGGTCCCCCGGGGCGCAAAACCACCGGGGAGCTGTTTTTT
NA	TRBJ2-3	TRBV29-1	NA	CSVDRGTGTDTQYF	TGCAGCGTTGATAGGGGGACGGGCACAGATACGCAGTATTTT
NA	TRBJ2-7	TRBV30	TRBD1	CAWERDRGDEQYF	TGTGCCTGGGAGAGGGACAGGGGGGACGAGCAGTACTTC
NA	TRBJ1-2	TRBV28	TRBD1	CASSSGQGAVYGYTF	TGTGCCAGCAGTTCAGGACAGGGGGCGGTCTATGGCTACACCTTC
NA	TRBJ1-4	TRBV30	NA	CASIVVGAPGSEKLFF	TGTGCCTCAATTGTGGTAGGAGCGCCCGGATCCGAAAAACTGTTTTTT
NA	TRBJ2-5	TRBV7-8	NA	CASSFNRETQYF	TGTGCCAGCAGCTTCAACCGAGAGACCCAGTACTTC
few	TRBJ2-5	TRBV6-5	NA	CASRADSLETQYF	TGTGCCAGCAGAGCCGACAGTCTGGAGACCCAGTACTTC
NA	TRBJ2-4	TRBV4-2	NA	CASSQGLRGTAKNIQYF	TGTGCCAGCAGCCAGGGCCTGCGGGGTACGGCCAAAAACATTCAGTACTTC
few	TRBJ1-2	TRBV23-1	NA	CASSLQRWGGPNYGYTF	TGCGCCAGCAGTCTTCAAAGGTGGGGGGGGCCTAACTATGGCTACACCTTC
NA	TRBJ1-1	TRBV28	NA	CASSLTQVEAFF	TGTGCCAGCAGTTTAACCCAGGTTGAAGCTTTCTTT
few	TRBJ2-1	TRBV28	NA	CASSFWWGGRNEQFF	TGTGCCAGCAGTTTCTGGTGGGGGGGCCGAAATGAGCAGTTCTTC
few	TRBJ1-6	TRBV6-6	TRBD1	CASSYSHRGSPLHF	TGTGCCAGCAGTTACTCACACAGGGGTTCACCCCTCCACTTT
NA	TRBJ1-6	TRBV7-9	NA	CASSLDMAHLQHNNSPLHF	TGTGCCAGCAGCTTAGATATGGCACATCTACAGCACAATAATTCACCCCTCCACTTT
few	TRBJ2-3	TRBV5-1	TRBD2	CASSLSRGGRDTQYF	TGCGCCAGCAGCTTGTCGCGGGGGGGCAGAGATACGCAGTATTTT
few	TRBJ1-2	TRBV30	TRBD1	CAWSVTRTGDYGYTF	TGTGCCTGGAGTGTAACCAGGACAGGAGACTATGGCTACACCTTC
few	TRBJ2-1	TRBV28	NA	CASDPWGGSSYNEQFF	TGTGCCAGCGACCCCTGGGGGGGCAGTTCCTACAATGAGCAGTTCTTC
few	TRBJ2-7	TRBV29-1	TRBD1	CSVVTGGEQYF	TGCAGCGTTGTTACAGGGGGCGAGCAGTACTTC
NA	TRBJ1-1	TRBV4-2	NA	CASSQDTFGNFNTEAFF	TGTGCCAGCAGCCAAGATACCTTCGGGAACTTTAACACTGAAGCTTTCTTT
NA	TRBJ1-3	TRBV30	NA	CAWNIQGGNTIYF	TGTGCCTGGAATATACAGGGTGGAAACACCATATATTTT
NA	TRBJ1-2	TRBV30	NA	CAWSVLDGYTF	TGTGCCTGGAGTGTACTCGATGGCTACACCTTC
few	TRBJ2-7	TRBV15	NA	CATRAQGSSYEQYF	TGTGCCACCAGAGCTCAGGGGTCATCCTACGAGCAGTACTTC
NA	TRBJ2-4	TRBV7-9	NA	CASSLRGGRGDIQYF	TGTGCCAGCAGCTTGCGTGGGGGGCGCGGGGACATTCAGTACTTC
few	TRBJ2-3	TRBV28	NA	CASSLISTDTQYF	TGTGCCAGCAGTTTAATCAGCACAGATACGCAGTATTTT
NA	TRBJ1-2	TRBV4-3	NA	CASSQGTVPYGYTF	TGCGCCAGCAGCCAAGGGACGGTGCCCTATGGCTACACCTTC
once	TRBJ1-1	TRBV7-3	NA	CASSPVGDTEAFF	TGTGCCAGCAGCCCCGTAGGGGACACTGAAGCTTTCTTT
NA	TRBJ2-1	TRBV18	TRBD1	CASSQTGGDEQFF	TGTGCCAGCTCACAGACAGGGGGCGATGAGCAGTTCTTC
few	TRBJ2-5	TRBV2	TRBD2	CASSAPSGAQETQYF	TGTGCCAGCAGTGCCCCTAGCGGGGCCCAAGAGACCCAGTACTTC
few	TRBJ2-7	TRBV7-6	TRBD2	CASSLASGGAYEQYF	TGTGCCAGCAGCTTAGCTAGCGGGGGGGCCTACGAGCAGTACTTC
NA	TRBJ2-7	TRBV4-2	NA	CASSQRGYEQYF	TGTGCCAGCAGCCAACGCGGCTACGAGCAGTACTTC
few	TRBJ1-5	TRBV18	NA	CASSPPGVNQPQHF	TGTGCCAGCTCACCACCAGGGGTCAATCAGCCCCAGCATTTT
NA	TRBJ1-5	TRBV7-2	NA	CASSPRGGGDQPQHF	TGTGCCAGCAGCCCGAGGGGGGGAGGGGATCAGCCCCAGCATTTT
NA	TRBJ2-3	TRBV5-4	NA	CASSLDSDTQYF	TGTGCCAGCAGCTTGGATTCGGATACGCAGTATTTT
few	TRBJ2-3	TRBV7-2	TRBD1	CASSLEGGLRADTQYF	TGTGCCAGCAGCTTAGAAGGGGGCCTCAGAGCAGATACGCAGTATTTT
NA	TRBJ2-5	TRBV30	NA	CAWSVRVRAETQYF	TGTGCCTGGAGTGTACGGGTCCGAGCGGAGACCCAGTACTTC
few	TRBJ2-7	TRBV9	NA	CASSVRTGPGKQYF	TGTGCCAGCAGCGTCAGAACAGGGCCCGGGAAGCAGTACTTC
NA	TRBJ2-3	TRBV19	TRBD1	CASSLDRGDTQYF	TGTGCCAGTAGTCTGGACAGGGGAGATACGCAGTATTTT
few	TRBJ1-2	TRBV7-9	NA	CASSLVQSNYGYTF	TGTGCCAGCAGCTTAGTACAATCCAACTATGGCTACACCTTC
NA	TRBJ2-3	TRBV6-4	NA	CASSETGTDTQYF	TGTGCCAGCAGTGAGACTGGCACAGATACGCAGTATTTT
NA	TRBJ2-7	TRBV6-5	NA	CASSQSPGVYEQYF	TGTGCCAGCAGTCAATCCCCGGGCGTCTACGAGCAGTACTTC